The 11 T cell receptor beta chains below come from one sample, sequenced in a study of blood T cell repertoires in COVID-19. Repertoires were generated with immunoSEQ multiplex PCR, while TCRdb's copy carries only in-frame clones and drops some. The sample consists of 45,000 to 50,000 clones, roughly nine tenths of them appearing once. Sequences were obtained from peripheral blood. These receptors all come from a human donor in a cohort sampled during active COVID-19.

The rearrangement uses TRBV12-5 and TRBJ2-2, with D possibly being TRBD1 (6 bases). Per germline, CDR1 LGHNT and CDR2 FRNRAP. CDR3 length: 12 residues. Trimming shortened V by 9 bases and J by 5 bases, and 10 bases separated the two germline ends. The CDR3 protein is CASRGWTGELFF. The CDR3 coding sequence is TGTGCTAGCAGGGGTTGGACCGGGGAGCTGTTTTTT.

The J gene is TRBJ2-7, the V gene TRBV5-4, with 7 bases matching TRBD2. The CDR3 has 15 residues. V dropped 0 bases and J dropped 2; count of bases not matched to a gene: 5. CDR1 SGHNT and CDR2 YYREEE come from the germline V gene (reference sequence). CDR3 sequence reads: CASSLGGTTPYEQYF. Written as DNA, the CDR3 is TGTGCCAGCAGCTTGGGGGGGACTACTCCCTACGAGCAGTACTTC.

Only one count was recorded for this clone. The V and J genes are TRBV7-3 and TRBJ1-6; D uncertain. The ends were cut back, 8 bases at V and 7 bases at J, with 12 bases in the middle. Germline V CDR1 and CDR2: SGHTA, FQGTGA. CDR3 length: 13 residues. The CDR3: CASSERNNSPLHF. Here the CDR3 DNA reads TGTGCCAGCTCCGAGAGGAACAATTCACCCCTCCACTTT.

The V gene is TRBV2, the J gene TRBJ1-1, with 7 positions matching TRBD1. V dropped 4 bases and J dropped 4; count of bases not matched to a gene: 9. CDR1 is SNHLY, CDR2 FYNNEI, per germline. The CDR3 consists of 15 residues. The CDR3 coding sequence is TGTGCCAGCAGTGTTACAGGGGCGCATGGCACTGAAGCTTTCTTT. Its protein is CASSVTGAHGTEAFF.

This clone is a singleton in its sample. This rearrangement joins TRBV3-1 (or the pseudogene TRBV3-2) to TRBJ2-1; D remains unclear. Trimming removed 6 bases from V and 7 bases from J, with 13 bases in between. CDR3 length equals 13 residues. Germline-derived CDR1 and CDR2 are LGHDT and YNNKEL (reference sequence). The DNA for the CDR3 is TGTGCCAGCAGGACGGCGTCGAGGAATGAGCAGTTCTTC. Encoded protein: CASRTASRNEQFF.

DNA of the CDR3: TGTGCCACCCGGACAGGGGCTGGCTACGAGCAGTACTTC. Its protein is CATRTGAGYEQYF. The V call is TRBV25-1, the J call TRBJ2-7, with 9 nucleotides matching TRBD1. The germline V gene encodes CDR1 MGHDK and CDR2 SYGVNS. The CDR3 extends over 13 amino acids. The junction had 7 bases not matched to a gene; V was cut back by 10 bases and J by 3 bases.

The rearrangement links TRBV4-1 to TRBJ2-3, with D hard to call. CDR1 and CDR2 from the germline V gene are MGHRA and YSYEKL. The CDR3 runs 14 residues. The V gene lost 0 bases and the J gene lost 0 bases, with 4 bases spanning the gap. CDR3 residues: CASSQDPSTDTQYF. As DNA, the CDR3 is TGCGCCAGCAGCCAAGATCCTAGCACAGATACGCAGTATTTT.

The chain couples TRBV7-2 to TRBJ2-7, with D possibly TRBD2 on 6 matching bases. CDR1 SGHTA and CDR2 FQGNSA come from the germline V gene. V dropped 1 base and J dropped 3 bases, with 13 bases sitting between them. The CDR3 is 15 amino acids. Here the CDR3 DNA reads TGTGCCAGCAGCTTAGTAGGTGGGGGGAACTACGAGCAGTACTTC. The encoded protein is CASSLVGGGNYEQYF.

V usage is TRBV3-1 (or the pseudogene TRBV3-2) and J usage is TRBJ2-7; D gene ambiguous. The CDR3 consists of 14 residues. Germline values: CDR1 LGHDT, CDR2 YNNKEL (reference sequence). The ends were cut back, 0 bases at V and 2 bases at J, with 8 bases in the middle. The CDR3 DNA is TGTGCCAGCAGCCAAGAGTCAGGAACCTACGAGCAGTACTTC. As protein: CASSQESGTYEQYF.

The gene calls are TRBV24-1 and TRBJ2-1; 8 positions agree with TRBD1. V shed 9 bases and J 6 bases; nucleotides not matched to a gene: 12. Germline V gene lookup returns CDR1 KGHDR and CDR2 SFDVKD. The CDR3 is 15 residues long. CDR3 protein: CATAATGEMGNEQFF. CDR3 nucleotides: TGTGCCACCGCTGCGACAGGGGAGATGGGCAATGAGCAGTTCTTC.

V and J are TRBV5-5 and TRBJ1-2; tentative D call: TRBD1 (5 bases). The V end lost 0 bases, the J end lost 0 bases, and 12 bases lay between the germline ends. Germline CDR1 reads SGHKS; CDR2 reads YYEKEE (reference sequence). The CDR3 extends over 16 amino acids. The CDR3 DNA reads as TGTGCCAGCAGCTTGGTGGGGGGGAGAGCTAACTATGGCTACACCTTC. Translation gives CASSLVGGRANYGYTF. Supplemented by reference TRBV5-5 and TRBJ1-2, the full variable domain reads DAGVTQSPTHLIKTRGQQVTLRCSPISGHKSVSWYQQVLGQGPQFIFQYYEKEERGRGNFPDRFSARQFPNYSSELNVNALLLGDSALYLCASSLVGGRANYGYTFGSGTRLTVV.